These 2 T cell receptor beta chains originate from one sample sequenced in a study of OX40 agonist ivuxolimab in advanced cancers. Produced via immunoSEQ multiplex PCR; TCRdb's table is partial and in-frame only. The table records about 98,000 clones, around 85% of them present only once. Material: CD4+ or CD8+ T cells sorted from blood, obtained in a trial of the OX40 agonist ivuxolimab. These receptors came from an adult with an advanced solid tumor such as melanoma, head and neck, liver or kidney cancer.

This chain joins TRBV7-2 and TRBJ2-1, with D perhaps matching TRBD2 (7 bases). The V end was cut by 5 bases, the J end by 4 bases, with 15 bases between. CDR1 and CDR2 (germline): SGHTA, FQGNSA. The CDR3 is 15 residues long. CDR3: CASSLGGGIYNEQFF. The CDR3 coding sequence is TGTGCCAGCAGCCTTGGGGGGGGCATTTACAATGAGCAGTTCTTC.

The chain links TRBV5-5 to TRBJ1-2, with 9 nucleotides matching TRBD1. V gave up 3 bases and J gave up 4 bases; unmatched junction bases: 1. The CDR3 contains 13 residues. Germline V CDR1 and CDR2: SGHKS, YYEKEE (reference sequence). CDR3 region: CASSSTGGYGYTF. The CDR3 coding sequence is TGTGCCAGCAGCTCGACAGGGGGCTATGGCTACACCTTC.